This T cell receptor beta chain comes out of a study of response to subunit inactivated influenza vaccine. From the RT-PCR reads, TCRdb called clonotypes with MiXCR, one entry per CDR3 protein. Altogether hundreds of thousands of distinct CDR3 sequences are present, around 10% being singletons, with the ten largest covering approximately 9.9%. The CDR3 is 15 amino acids. Trimming removed 0 bases at V and 4 bases at J, with 8 bases between. Germline values: CDR1 SGHRS, CDR2 YFSETQ. Another study also made use of these data, one on T cells expressing NK-cell markers. From that study: Production of TCR beta cDNA relied on 5'RACE template switching with UMIs. Just one sequenced donor of eight was HCMV-seronegative, while seven were seropositive. The leading position in the CD3+CD56-NKG2C+ fraction of a few donors also went to these clonotypes.

The chain has TRBV5-1 and TRBJ2-6, with no clear D. Sequencing used PBMCs from blood, obtained on the day of vaccination. This clonotype originated in a middle-aged man who received an inactivated influenza vaccine. This chain's CDR3 is CASSLGALGANVLTF. CDR3 coding DNA: TGCGCCAGCAGCTTGGGTGCCCTAGGGGCCAACGTCCTGACTTTC.